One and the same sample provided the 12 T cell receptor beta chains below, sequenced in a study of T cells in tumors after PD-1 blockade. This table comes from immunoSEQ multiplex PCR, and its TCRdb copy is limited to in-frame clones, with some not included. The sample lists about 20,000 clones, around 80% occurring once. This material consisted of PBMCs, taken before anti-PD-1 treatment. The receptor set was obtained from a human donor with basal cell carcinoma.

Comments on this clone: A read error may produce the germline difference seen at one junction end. The CDR3 sequence is CASSEGRASPRHF. CDR3 coding DNA: TGTGCCAGCAGTGAAGGTCGGGCGTCGCCCCGGCATTTT. J is TRBJ1-5 and V is TRBV2; D remains unclear. Germline V lookup: CDR1 SNHLY, CDR2 FYNNEI. CDR3 length: 13 amino acids.

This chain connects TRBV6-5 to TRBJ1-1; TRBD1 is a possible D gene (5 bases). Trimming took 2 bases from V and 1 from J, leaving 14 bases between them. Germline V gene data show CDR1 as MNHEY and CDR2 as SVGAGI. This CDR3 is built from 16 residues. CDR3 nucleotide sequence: TGTGCCAGCAGTTACAGTTACGGGGGGGGGAACACTGAAGCTTTCTTT. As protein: CASSYSYGGGNTEAFF.

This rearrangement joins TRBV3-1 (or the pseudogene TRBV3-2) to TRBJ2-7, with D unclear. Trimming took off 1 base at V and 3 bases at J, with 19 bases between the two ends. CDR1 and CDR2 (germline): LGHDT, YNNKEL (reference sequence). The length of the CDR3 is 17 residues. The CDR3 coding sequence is TGTGCCAGCAGCCAAGGACCACTCTTAGACATAGGCTACGAGCAGTACTTC. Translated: CASSQGPLLDIGYEQYF.

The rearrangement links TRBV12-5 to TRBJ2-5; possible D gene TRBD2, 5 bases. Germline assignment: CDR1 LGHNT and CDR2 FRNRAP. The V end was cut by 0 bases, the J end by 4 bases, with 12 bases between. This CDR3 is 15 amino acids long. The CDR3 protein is CASGLVTGLGETQYF. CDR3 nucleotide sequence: TGTGCTAGTGGTTTGGTAACGGGATTGGGAGAGACCCAGTACTTC.

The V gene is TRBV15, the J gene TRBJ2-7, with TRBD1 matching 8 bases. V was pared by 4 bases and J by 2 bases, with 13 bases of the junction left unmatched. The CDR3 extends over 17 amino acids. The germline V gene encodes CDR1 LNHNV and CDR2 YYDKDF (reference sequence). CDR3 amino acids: CATSKDSGTGLPYEQYF. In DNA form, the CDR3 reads TGTGCCACCAGCAAAGACTCCGGGACAGGCTTACCCTACGAGCAGTACTTC.

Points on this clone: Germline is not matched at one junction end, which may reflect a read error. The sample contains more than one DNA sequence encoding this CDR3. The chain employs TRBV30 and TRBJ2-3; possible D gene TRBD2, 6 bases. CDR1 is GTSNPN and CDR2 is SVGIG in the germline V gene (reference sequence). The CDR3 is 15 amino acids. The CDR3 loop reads CAWSPPRGYTDTQYF. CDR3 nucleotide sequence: TGTGCCTGGAGCCCCCCTCGGGGGTACACAGATACACAGTATTTT.

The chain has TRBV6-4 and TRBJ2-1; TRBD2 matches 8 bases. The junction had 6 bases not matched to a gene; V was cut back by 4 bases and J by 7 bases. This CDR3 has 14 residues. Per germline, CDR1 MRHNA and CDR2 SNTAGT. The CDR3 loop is CASSVGLESNEQFF. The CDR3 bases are TGTGCCAGCAGTGTGGGACTAGAATCGAATGAGCAGTTCTTC.

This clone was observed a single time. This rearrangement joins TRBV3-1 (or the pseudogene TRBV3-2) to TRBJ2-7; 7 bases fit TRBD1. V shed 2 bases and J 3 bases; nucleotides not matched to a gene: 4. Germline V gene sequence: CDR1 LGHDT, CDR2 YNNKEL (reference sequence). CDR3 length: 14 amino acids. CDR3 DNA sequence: TGTGCCAGCAGCCAACCCGGACAGGTCTACGAGCAGTACTTC. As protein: CASSQPGQVYEQYF.

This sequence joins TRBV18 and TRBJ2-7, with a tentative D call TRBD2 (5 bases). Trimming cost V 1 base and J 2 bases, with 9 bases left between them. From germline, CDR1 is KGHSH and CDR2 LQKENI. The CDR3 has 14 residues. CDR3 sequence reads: CASSPQASPYEQYF. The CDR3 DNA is TGTGCCAGCTCACCACAGGCTAGCCCCTACGAGCAGTACTTC.

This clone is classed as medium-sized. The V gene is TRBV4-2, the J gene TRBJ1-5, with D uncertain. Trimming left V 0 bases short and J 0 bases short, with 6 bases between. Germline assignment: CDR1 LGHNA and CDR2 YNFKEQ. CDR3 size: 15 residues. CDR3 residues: CASSQDWGSNQPQHF. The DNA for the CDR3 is TGTGCCAGCAGCCAAGATTGGGGTAGCAATCAGCCCCAGCATTTT.

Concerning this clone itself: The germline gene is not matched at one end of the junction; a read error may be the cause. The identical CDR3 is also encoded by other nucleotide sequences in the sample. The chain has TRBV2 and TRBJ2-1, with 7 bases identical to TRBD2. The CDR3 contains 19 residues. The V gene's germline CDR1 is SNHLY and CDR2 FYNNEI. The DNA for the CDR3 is TGTGCCTGCAGTTACGGGTGGGCGGGGGTGGGGAGCTCCTACAATGAGCAGTTCTTC. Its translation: CACSYGWAGVGSSYNEQFF.

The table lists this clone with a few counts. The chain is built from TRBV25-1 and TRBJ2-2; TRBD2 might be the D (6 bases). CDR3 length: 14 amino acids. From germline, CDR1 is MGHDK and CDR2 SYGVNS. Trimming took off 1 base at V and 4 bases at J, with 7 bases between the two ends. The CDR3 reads CASSESEGTGELFF. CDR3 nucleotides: TGTGCCAGCAGTGAATCGGAGGGCACCGGGGAGCTGTTTTTT.